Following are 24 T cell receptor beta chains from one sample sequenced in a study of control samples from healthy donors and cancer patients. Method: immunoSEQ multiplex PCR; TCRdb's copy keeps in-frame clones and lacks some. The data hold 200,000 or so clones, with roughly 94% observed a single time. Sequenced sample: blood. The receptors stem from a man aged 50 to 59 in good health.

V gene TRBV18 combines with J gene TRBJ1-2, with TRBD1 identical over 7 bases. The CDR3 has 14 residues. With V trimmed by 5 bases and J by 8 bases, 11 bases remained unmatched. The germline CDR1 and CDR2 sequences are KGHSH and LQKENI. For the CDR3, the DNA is TGTGCCAGCTCATCGCGGACAGGCACGGGGGGCTACACCTTC. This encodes CASSSRTGTGGYTF. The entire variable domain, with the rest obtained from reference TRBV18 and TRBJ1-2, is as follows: NAGVMQNPRHLVRRRGQEARLRCSPMKGHSHVYWYRQLPEEGLKFMVYLQKENIIDESGMPKERFSAEFPKEGPSILRIQQVVRGDSAAYFCASSSRTGTGGYTFGSGTRLTVV.

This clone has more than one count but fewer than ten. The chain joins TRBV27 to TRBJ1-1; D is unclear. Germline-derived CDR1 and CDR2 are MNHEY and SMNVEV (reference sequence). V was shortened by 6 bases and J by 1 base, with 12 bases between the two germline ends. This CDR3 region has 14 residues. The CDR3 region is CASRLTRQNTEAFF. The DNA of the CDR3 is TGTGCCAGCAGACTAACTCGACAGAACACTGAAGCTTTCTTT.

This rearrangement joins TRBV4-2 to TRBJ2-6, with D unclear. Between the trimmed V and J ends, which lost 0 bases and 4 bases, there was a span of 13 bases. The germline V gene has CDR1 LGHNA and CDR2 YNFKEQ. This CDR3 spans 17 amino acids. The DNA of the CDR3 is TGTGCCAGCAGCCAAGATAGTGTAAGGGCCGGGGCCAACGTCCTGACTTTC. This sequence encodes CASSQDSVRAGANVLTF.

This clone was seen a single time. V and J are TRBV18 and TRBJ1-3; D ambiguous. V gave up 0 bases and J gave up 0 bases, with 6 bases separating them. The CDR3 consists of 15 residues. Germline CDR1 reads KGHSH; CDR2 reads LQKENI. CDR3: CASSPPIGSGNTIYF. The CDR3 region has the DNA TGTGCCAGCTCACCACCGATAGGCTCTGGAAACACCATATATTTT.

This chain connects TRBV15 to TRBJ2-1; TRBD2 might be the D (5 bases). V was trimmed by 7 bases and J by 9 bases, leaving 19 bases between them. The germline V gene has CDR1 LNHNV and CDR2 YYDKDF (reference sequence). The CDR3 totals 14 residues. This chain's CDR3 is CATKSRDRNGEQFF. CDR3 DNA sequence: TGTGCCACCAAGAGCCGGGATCGCAATGGTGAGCAGTTCTTC.

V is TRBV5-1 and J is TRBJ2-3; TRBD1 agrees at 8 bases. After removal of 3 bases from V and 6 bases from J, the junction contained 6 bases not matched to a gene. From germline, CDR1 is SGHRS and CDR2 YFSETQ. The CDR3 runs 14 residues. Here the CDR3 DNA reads TGCGCCAGCAGCTCAGGACAGGGCGGCGATACGCAGTATTTT. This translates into CASSSGQGGDTQYF.

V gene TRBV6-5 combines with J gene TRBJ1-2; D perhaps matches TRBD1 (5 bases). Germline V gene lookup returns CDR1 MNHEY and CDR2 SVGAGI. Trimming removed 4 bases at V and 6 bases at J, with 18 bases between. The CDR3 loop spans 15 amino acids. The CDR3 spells CASSLEQGHWNGYTF. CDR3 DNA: TGTGCCAGCAGTTTGGAACAAGGACATTGGAATGGCTACACCTTC.

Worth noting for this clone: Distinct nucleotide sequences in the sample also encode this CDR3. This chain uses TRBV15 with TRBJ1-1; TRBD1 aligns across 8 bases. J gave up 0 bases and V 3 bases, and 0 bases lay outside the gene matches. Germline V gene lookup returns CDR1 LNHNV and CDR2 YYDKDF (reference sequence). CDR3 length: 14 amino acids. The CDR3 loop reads CATSRDRVNTEAFF. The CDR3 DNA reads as TGTGCCACCAGCAGGGACAGGGTGAACACTGAAGCTTTCTTT.

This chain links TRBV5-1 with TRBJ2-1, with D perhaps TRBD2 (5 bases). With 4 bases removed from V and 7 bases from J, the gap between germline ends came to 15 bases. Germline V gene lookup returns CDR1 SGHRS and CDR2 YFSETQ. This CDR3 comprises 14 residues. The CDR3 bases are TGCGCCAGCAGCCGGGGTGGTACCGAGAATGAGCAGTTCTTC. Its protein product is CASSRGGTENEQFF.

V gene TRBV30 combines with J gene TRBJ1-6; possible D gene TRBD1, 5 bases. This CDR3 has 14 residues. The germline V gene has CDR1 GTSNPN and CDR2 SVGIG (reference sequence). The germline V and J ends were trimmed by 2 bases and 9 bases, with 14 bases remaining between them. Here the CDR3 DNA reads TGTGCCTGGAGTACCGGGGGTCAAGGTTCACCCCTCCACTTT. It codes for CAWSTGGQGSPLHF.

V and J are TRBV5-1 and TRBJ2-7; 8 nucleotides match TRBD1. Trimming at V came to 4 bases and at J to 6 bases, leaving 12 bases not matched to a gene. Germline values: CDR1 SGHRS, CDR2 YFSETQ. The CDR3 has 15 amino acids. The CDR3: CASSPIGTGYSEQYV. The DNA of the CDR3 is TGCGCCAGCAGCCCTATCGGGACAGGTTATAGCGAGCAGTACGTC.

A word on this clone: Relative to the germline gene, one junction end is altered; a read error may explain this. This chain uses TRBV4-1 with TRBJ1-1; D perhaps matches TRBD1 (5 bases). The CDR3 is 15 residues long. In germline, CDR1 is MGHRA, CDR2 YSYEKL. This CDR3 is CASSQAGHQNAEAFF. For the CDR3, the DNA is TGCGCCAGCAGCCAAGCTGGACACCAGAACGCTGAAGCTTTCTTT.

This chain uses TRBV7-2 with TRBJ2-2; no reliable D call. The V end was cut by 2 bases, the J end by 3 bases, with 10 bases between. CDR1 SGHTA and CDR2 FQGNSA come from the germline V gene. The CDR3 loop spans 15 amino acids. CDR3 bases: TGTGCCAGCAGCTTACTCCTCGGTTACACCGGGGAGCTGTTTTTT. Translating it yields CASSLLLGYTGELFF.

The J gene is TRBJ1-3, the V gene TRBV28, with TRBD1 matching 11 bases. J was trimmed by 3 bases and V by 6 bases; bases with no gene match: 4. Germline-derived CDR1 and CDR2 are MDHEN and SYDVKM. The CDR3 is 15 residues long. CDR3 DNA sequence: TGTGCCAGCAGGATGGGGACAGGGGGTGGAAACACCATATATTTT. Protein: CASRMGTGGGNTIYF.

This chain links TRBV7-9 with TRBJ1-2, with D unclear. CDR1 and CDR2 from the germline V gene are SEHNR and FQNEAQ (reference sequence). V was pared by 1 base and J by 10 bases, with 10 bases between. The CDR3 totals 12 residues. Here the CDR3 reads CASSLGARDYTF. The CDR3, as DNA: TGTGCCAGCAGCTTAGGGGCCCGGGACTACACCTTC.

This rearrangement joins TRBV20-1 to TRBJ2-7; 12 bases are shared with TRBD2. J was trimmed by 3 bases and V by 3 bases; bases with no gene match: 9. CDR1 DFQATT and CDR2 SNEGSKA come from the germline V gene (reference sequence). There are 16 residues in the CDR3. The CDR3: CSASRPSGGAYYEQYV. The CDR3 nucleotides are TGCAGTGCTAGTCGCCCTAGCGGGGGGGCGTACTACGAGCAGTACGTC.

Here the CDR3 DNA reads TGTGCCAGCAGCTCATTTGCCCCGACGGGAAACTATGGCTACACCTTC. It is translated as CASSSFAPTGNYGYTF. V usage is TRBV7-9 and J usage is TRBJ1-2; D gene uncertain. The germline gives CDR1 SEHNR, CDR2 FQNEAQ (reference sequence). Trimming shortened V by 4 bases and J by 2 bases, and 17 bases separated the two germline ends. This CDR3 comprises 16 residues.

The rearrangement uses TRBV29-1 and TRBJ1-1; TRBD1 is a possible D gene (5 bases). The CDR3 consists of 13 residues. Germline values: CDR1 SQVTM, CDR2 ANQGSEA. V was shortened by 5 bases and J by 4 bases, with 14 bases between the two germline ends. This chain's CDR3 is CSVHQGVGTEAFF. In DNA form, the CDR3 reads TGCAGCGTTCATCAGGGTGTTGGCACTGAAGCTTTCTTT.

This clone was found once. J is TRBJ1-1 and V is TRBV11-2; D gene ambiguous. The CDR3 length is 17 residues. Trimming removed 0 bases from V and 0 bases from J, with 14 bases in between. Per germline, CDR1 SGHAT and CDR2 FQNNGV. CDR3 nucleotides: TGTGCCAGCAGCTTAGAGGGTGGGAAAGGAATGAACACTGAAGCTTTCTTT. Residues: CASSLEGGKGMNTEAFF.

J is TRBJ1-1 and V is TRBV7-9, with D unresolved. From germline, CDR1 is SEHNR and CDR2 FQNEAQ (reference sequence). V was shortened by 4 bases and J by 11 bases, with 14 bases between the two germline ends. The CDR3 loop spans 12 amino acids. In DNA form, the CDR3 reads TGTGCCAGCAGCTCGAGGGCCTTGGGGGCTTTCTTT. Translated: CASSSRALGAFF.

This CDR3 is CASSPRQPRSYNEQFF. DNA of the CDR3: TGTGCCAGCAGCCCCCGACAGCCCCGCTCCTACAATGAGCAGTTCTTC. The chain is built from TRBV7-8 and TRBJ2-1, with D maybe TRBD1 (5 bases). The CDR3 spans 16 residues. The V end was cut by 5 bases, the J end by 0 bases, with 14 bases between. Germline V gene lookup returns CDR1 SGHVS and CDR2 FQNEAQ.

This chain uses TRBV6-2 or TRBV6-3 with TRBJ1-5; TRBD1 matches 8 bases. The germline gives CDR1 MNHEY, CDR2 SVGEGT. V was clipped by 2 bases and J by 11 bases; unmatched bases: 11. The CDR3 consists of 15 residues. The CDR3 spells CASSYPGTGLGAQHF. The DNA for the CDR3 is TGTGCCAGCAGTTACCCAGGGACAGGCCTCGGGGCCCAGCATTTT.

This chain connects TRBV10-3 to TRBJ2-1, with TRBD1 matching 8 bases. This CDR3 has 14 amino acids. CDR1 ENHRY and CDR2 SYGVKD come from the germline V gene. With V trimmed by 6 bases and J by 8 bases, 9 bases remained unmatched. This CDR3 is CAISKGGQADEQFF. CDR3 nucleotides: TGTGCCATCAGCAAAGGGGGACAGGCGGATGAGCAGTTCTTC.

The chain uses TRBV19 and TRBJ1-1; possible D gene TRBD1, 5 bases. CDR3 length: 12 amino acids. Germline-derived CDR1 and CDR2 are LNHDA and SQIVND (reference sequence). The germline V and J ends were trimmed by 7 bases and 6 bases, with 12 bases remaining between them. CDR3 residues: CASTAGRAEAFF. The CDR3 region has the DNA TGTGCCAGTACTGCAGGGAGGGCTGAAGCTTTCTTT.